A selection of T cell receptor beta chains follows, all from one sample in a study of T cell changes during pregnancy in multiple sclerosis. TCRdb keeps only in-frame clones here, not all; method: immunoSEQ multiplex PCR. Among 60,000 to 85,000 clones listed, just under 95% were seen once. The material sequenced was peripheral blood, taken after pregnancy. Receptors originate from a female donor in good health, enrolled as a control in a pregnancy study. CDR3s include the opening cysteine and the closing phenylalanine or tryptophan. D genes are given only for firm matches. Clone size is not always given. Where it is, it says once, few, many or a class for expanded clones.

v_gene	abundance	j_gene	d_gene	CDR3aa	CDR3nt
TRBV4-1	NA	TRBJ2-5	NA	CASSLTVSQETQYF	TGCGCCAGCAGCCTGACAGTTAGCCAAGAGACCCAGTACTTC
TRBV4-3	NA	TRBJ1-1	NA	CASSQVVGASTEAFF	TGCGCCAGCAGCCAAGTAGTGGGGGCGAGCACTGAAGCTTTCTTT
TRBV28	NA	TRBJ1-5	NA	CASTTHGGVSGQPQHF	TGTGCCAGCACCACCCACGGGGGAGTTTCGGGTCAGCCCCAGCATTTT
TRBV19	NA	TRBJ2-5	TRBD2	CASRKLAGAETQYF	TGTGCCAGTAGAAAACTAGCGGGAGCGGAGACCCAGTACTTC
TRBV27	NA	TRBJ1-1	NA	CASSLGRGLGTEAFF	TGTGCCAGCAGTTTAGGCAGGGGTTTGGGGACTGAAGCTTTCTTT
TRBV7-9	NA	TRBJ1-1	NA	CASSLVGGDTEAFF	TGTGCCAGCAGCTTAGTGGGGGGGGACACTGAAGCTTTCTTT
TRBV28	NA	TRBJ1-2	NA	CATADSSYGYTF	TGTGCCACCGCGGACAGTTCCTATGGCTACACCTTC
TRBV6-1	NA	TRBJ2-5	NA	CASGKGLDQETQYF	TGTGCCAGCGGGAAGGGACTCGATCAAGAGACCCAGTACTTC
TRBV19	NA	TRBJ2-7	TRBD2	CASSIGGGNEQYF	TGTGCCAGTAGTATAGGCGGGGGGAACGAGCAGTACTTC
TRBV4-1	few	TRBJ1-1	NA	CASSQEGGSTEAFF	TGCGCCAGCAGCCAAGAAGGAGGGAGCACTGAAGCTTTCTTT
TRBV6-1	NA	TRBJ1-5	TRBD1	CASSDLQGVQPQHF	TGTGCCAGCAGTGACCTACAGGGGGTTCAGCCCCAGCATTTT
TRBV7-2	NA	TRBJ2-3	TRBD1	CASSLDRVTDTQYF	TGTGCCAGCAGCTTGGACAGGGTAACAGATACGCAGTATTTT
TRBV28	few	TRBJ1-5	NA	CASSPPGARVPQHF	TGTGCCAGCAGTCCGCCAGGGGCGCGAGTGCCCCAGCATTTT
TRBV30	NA	TRBJ1-4	TRBD1	CAWTPTGAREKLFF	TGTGCCTGGACCCCCACAGGGGCGAGGGAAAAACTGTTTTTT
TRBV11-2	once	TRBJ2-7	TRBD2	CASSSLAGEQYF	TGTGCCAGCAGCTCGCTAGCGGGAGAGCAGTACTTC
TRBV2	NA	TRBJ2-7	NA	CASIVGDEQYF	TGTGCCAGCATAGTCGGGGACGAGCAGTACTTC
TRBV6-1	NA	TRBJ1-6	TRBD1	CASSPDRGRTSPLHF	TGTGCCAGCAGTCCGGACAGGGGGCGGACTTCACCCCTCCACTTT
TRBV28	NA	TRBJ2-5	TRBD2	CASSSKPGGYQETQYF	TGTGCCAGCAGTTCCAAACCCGGGGGGTACCAAGAGACCCAGTACTTC
TRBV7-2	NA	TRBJ2-2	TRBD2	CASELRASGHTGELFF	TGTGCCAGCGAGCTCCGGGCTAGCGGTCACACCGGGGAGCTGTTTTTT
TRBV7-9	NA	TRBJ2-2	TRBD2	CASSLLSGGPGELFF	TGTGCCAGCAGCTTATTAAGCGGGGGGCCCGGGGAGCTGTTTTTT
TRBV6-4	NA	TRBJ1-6	NA	CASSETPGSHNSPLHF	TGTGCCAGCAGTGAAACCCCCGGGAGCCATAATTCACCCCTCCACTTT
TRBV28	NA	TRBJ2-5	TRBD2	CASTSPISGRAYQETQYF	TGTGCCAGCACCTCTCCCATTAGCGGGAGGGCCTACCAAGAGACCCAGTACTTC
TRBV5-1	NA	TRBJ2-7	TRBD2	CASSLGRGLAGSSYEQYF	TGCGCCAGCAGCTTGGGGAGGGGACTAGCGGGGAGCTCCTACGAGCAGTACTTC
TRBV6-1	NA	TRBJ2-1	NA	CASRSRTYEQFF	TGTGCCAGCCGGTCCCGAACCTATGAGCAGTTCTTC
TRBV7-2	NA	TRBJ2-1	TRBD1	CASSPGQGNEQFF	TGTGCCAGCAGCCCGGGACAGGGGAATGAGCAGTTCTTC
TRBV28	NA	TRBJ1-2	NA	CASSLRTGSSGYTF	TGTGCCAGCAGTTTAAGAACTGGGAGTTCTGGCTACACCTTC
TRBV19	NA	TRBJ2-3	NA	CASSKGHISTDTQYF	TGTGCCAGTAGTAAGGGACATATAAGCACAGATACGCAGTATTTT
TRBV11-3	NA	TRBJ1-2	TRBD1	CASSRGQGDYGYTF	TGTGCCAGCAGCCGCGGACAGGGGGACTATGGCTACACCTTC
TRBV27	NA	TRBJ1-6	TRBD1	CASSLWTGSPLHF	TGTGCCAGCAGTCTCTGGACAGGTTCACCCCTCCACTTT
TRBV4-3	NA	TRBJ2-7	TRBD1	CASSQENRGDEQYF	TGCGCCAGCAGCCAAGAGAACAGGGGCGACGAGCAGTACTTC
TRBV7-9	NA	TRBJ2-1	NA	CASSQDSFNEQFF	TGTGCCAGCAGCCAAGACTCCTTCAATGAGCAGTTCTTC
TRBV28	NA	TRBJ1-1	TRBD1	CASSLVGQGNTEAFF	TGTGCCAGCAGTTTAGTGGGACAGGGGAACACTGAAGCTTTCTTT
TRBV5-6	NA	TRBJ2-7	TRBD2	CASSSPGLAAAYEQYF	TGTGCCAGCAGCTCCCCGGGACTAGCGGCCGCCTACGAGCAGTACTTC
TRBV27	NA	TRBJ2-1	TRBD2	CASSLLPSGYLNEQFF	TGTGCCAGCAGTTTGCTTCCTAGCGGCTATTTGAATGAGCAGTTCTTC
TRBV19	NA	TRBJ2-2	NA	CASSIASNTGELFF	TGTGCCAGTAGTATAGCTAGCAACACCGGGGAGCTGTTTTTT
TRBV28	NA	TRBJ2-1	NA	CASSSVYNEQFF	TGTGCCAGCAGCTCTGTATACAATGAGCAGTTCTTC
TRBV18	NA	TRBJ2-5	TRBD1	CASSTAGTGIKETQYF	TGTGCCAGCTCAACAGCCGGGACAGGGATCAAAGAGACCCAGTACTTC
TRBV13	NA	TRBJ2-1	NA	CASSLSEEVYNEQFF	TGTGCCAGCAGCTTGTCGGAGGAGGTCTACAATGAGCAGTTCTTC
TRBV5-4	NA	TRBJ1-4	TRBD1	CASSRTGANEKLFF	TGTGCCAGCAGCCGAACAGGGGCTAATGAAAAACTGTTTTTT
TRBV5-1	NA	TRBJ2-5	TRBD2	CASSLESREGTQYF	TGCGCCAGCAGCTTGGAGTCGCGGGAGGGGACCCAGTACTTC
TRBV4-1	NA	TRBJ2-7	NA	CASSQEAQTYEQYF	TGCGCCAGCAGCCAAGAAGCCCAAACCTACGAGCAGTACTTC
TRBV2	NA	TRBJ2-1	TRBD1	CASTADRANEQFF	TGTGCCAGCACAGCGGACAGGGCCAATGAGCAGTTCTTC
TRBV7-2	NA	TRBJ2-1	TRBD1	CASSLDRGLDSYNEQFF	TGTGCCAGCAGCCTAGACAGGGGGCTAGACTCCTACAATGAGCAGTTCTTC
TRBV28	NA	TRBJ1-4	NA	CASSLGGASNEKLFF	TGTGCCAGCAGTTTAGGGGGGGCTTCTAATGAAAAACTGTTTTTT
TRBV5-1	NA	TRBJ1-6	NA	CASSYGPNSPLHF	TGCGCCAGCAGCTACGGTCCGAATTCACCCCTCCACTTT
TRBV4-2	NA	TRBJ2-2	TRBD2	CASSRSGRAGTGELFF	TGTGCCAGCAGCCGTAGCGGGAGGGCCGGCACCGGGGAGCTGTTTTTT
TRBV25-1	NA	TRBJ2-1	NA	CASSEYRAGDTNEQFF	TGTGCCAGCAGTGAATATAGGGCAGGGGATACCAATGAGCAGTTCTTC
TRBV28	NA	TRBJ1-4	NA	CASSPPGVRINEKLFF	TGTGCCAGCAGTCCCCCGGGAGTGAGGATTAATGAAAAACTGTTTTTT
TRBV29-1	NA	TRBJ2-2	TRBD2	CSALIPSGRAIGELFF	TGCAGCGCCCTAATTCCTAGCGGGAGGGCCATCGGGGAGCTGTTTTTT
TRBV28	NA	TRBJ2-1	TRBD1	CASSWTGTYNEQFF	TGTGCCAGCAGTTGGACAGGGACCTACAATGAGCAGTTCTTC
TRBV6-5	medium-sized	TRBJ1-4	NA	CASSPDGATNEKLFF	TGTGCCAGCAGTCCCGACGGAGCAACTAATGAAAAACTGTTTTTT
TRBV5-6	NA	TRBJ2-1	TRBD1	CASSDRDRVNEQFF	TGTGCCAGCAGCGACCGGGACAGGGTCAATGAGCAGTTCTTC
TRBV6-6	NA	TRBJ2-7	TRBD2	CASRMLTSGTNEQYF	TGTGCCAGCAGGATGCTGACTAGCGGGACAAACGAGCAGTACTTC
TRBV19	NA	TRBJ1-6	TRBD1	CASSIGSGQAYNSPLHF	TGTGCCAGTAGTATAGGCTCTGGACAGGCCTATAATTCACCCCTCCACTTT
TRBV19	once	TRBJ2-1	TRBD2	CASSINGRTGNEQFF	TGTGCCAGTAGTATTAACGGGAGGACCGGGAATGAGCAGTTCTTC
TRBV2	NA	TRBJ2-3	TRBD2	CASSLAGTSTDTQYF	TGTGCCAGCAGCCTAGCGGGAACTAGCACAGATACGCAGTATTTT
TRBV6-1	NA	TRBJ2-1	NA	CASSTVRGQPNEQFF	TGTGCCAGCAGTACAGTGAGAGGACAGCCCAATGAGCAGTTCTTC
TRBV27	NA	TRBJ1-1	NA	CASSLRRGTEAFF	TGTGCCAGCAGTTTAAGGCGGGGCACTGAAGCTTTCTTT
TRBV30	NA	TRBJ2-7	NA	CAWRAEKYEQYF	TGTGCCTGGAGGGCGGAAAAATACGAGCAGTACTTC
TRBV11-2	NA	TRBJ1-1	NA	CASSLGHREDMNTEAFF	TGTGCCAGCAGCTTAGGACACAGGGAAGACATGAACACTGAAGCTTTCTTT